This entry is about one TCR beta chain. The data are from a study of blood T cell repertoires in COVID-19. About the study: Researchers got acute and convalescent COVID-19 samples from the United States, Italy and Spain.

This table comes from immunoSEQ multiplex PCR, and its TCRdb copy is limited to in-frame clones, with some not included. This table has some 200,000 clones, about 85% appearing once. Per the germline V gene, CDR1 is SNHLY and CDR2 is FYNNEI. V dropped 5 bases and J dropped 4 bases, with 12 bases sitting between them. The CDR3 contains 13 residues. The sample taken for sequencing was peripheral blood. The chain is built from TRBV2 and TRBJ2-7; possibly TRBD2 for D (5 bases). This clonotype originated in an elderly woman with acute or convalescent COVID-19. CDR3 sequence: CASSYGLEYEQYF. CDR3 coding DNA: TGTGCCAGCAGTTACGGACTTGAGTACGAGCAGTACTTC.